These T cell receptor beta chains were read from a single sample in a study of human T cells and chemical hapten exposure. TCRdb redid the calling of the RACE reads with MiXCR, one entry per CDR3 protein. The sample records under 85,000 distinct CDR3 sequences, about a tenth being singletons. The specimen was whole blood, collected in connection with sensitization to the hapten diphenylcyclopropenone (DPC). These receptors were taken from a woman in her fifties or sixties with alopecia areata. Some clones in this sample may be carry-over from other donors' samples. The CDR3 runs from the conserved cysteine through the conserved F or W. D genes are given only for firm matches. Some rows mark clone size as missing; the rest say once, few, many or name a class of expanded clone.

CDR3 DNA	CDR3 protein	V gene	J gene	clone size	D gene
TGTGCCTGGAGTGTAGGGCTACCGGGAGGGCCCTACGAGCAGTACTTC	CAWSVGLPGGPYEQYF	TRBV30	TRBJ2-7	-	TRBD2
TGTGCCAGCAGCGTAGTGGAGTCAGGTGAGCAGTTCTTC	CASSVVESGEQFF	TRBV9	TRBJ2-1	many	-
TGTGCCAGCAGACGGGGAGATTGGCCCCAGCATTTT	CASRRGDWPQHF	TRBV6-1	TRBJ1-5	many	-
TGTGCCAGCAGTCCTCGACAGGTCAATCAGCCCCAGCATTTT	CASSPRQVNQPQHF	TRBV12-3/TRBV12-4	TRBJ1-5	many	-
TGTGCCAGCAACCCGACGGGACTAGCGGGGAACACCGGGGAGCTGTTTTTT	CASNPTGLAGNTGELFF	TRBV2	TRBJ2-2	-	TRBD2
TGTGCCAGCAGGTTAGCAGTTGGGGGCTCCTACGAGCAGTACTTC	CASRLAVGGSYEQYF	TRBV12-3/TRBV12-4	TRBJ2-7	-	-
TGTGCCAGCAGTCGACAGGGACCCTCTGGAAACACCATATATTTT	CASSRQGPSGNTIYF	TRBV6-2/TRBV6-3	TRBJ1-3	many	TRBD1
TGCAGCGTTGGGACGGTTAATCAGCCCCAGCATTTT	CSVGTVNQPQHF	TRBV29-1	TRBJ1-5	few	-
TGTGCCAGCTCGGAAGGGGGGAATCAGCCCCAGCATTTT	CASSEGGNQPQHF	TRBV18	TRBJ1-5	few	-
TGTGCCACCAGCAGAGAAGGATTGGGAACTGAAGCTTTCTTT	CATSREGLGTEAFF	TRBV15	TRBJ1-1	-	-
TGTGCCAGTAGTAGCGCTAGCGGGAGCTTAGGCGGGGAGCTGTTTTTT	CASSSASGSLGGELFF	TRBV19	TRBJ2-2	many	TRBD2
TGTGCCTGGAGAGGTGGGGCAGGAAACACCATATATTTT	CAWRGGAGNTIYF	TRBV30	TRBJ1-3	many	-
TGCAGCGTTGCAGGGCGCGGGTATGGCTACACCTTC	CSVAGRGYGYTF	TRBV29-1	TRBJ1-2	few	-
TGCAGCGTCGAAGGGGTCACAGATACGCAGTATTTT	CSVEGVTDTQYF	TRBV29-1	TRBJ2-3	-	-
TGCAGTGCTAAACTAGCGCAGGAGACCCAGTACTTC	CSAKLAQETQYF	TRBV20-1	TRBJ2-5	-	TRBD2
TGTGCCAGCACCTTTCTCGGGACAGACTCGTACCAAGAGACCCAGTACTTC	CASTFLGTDSYQETQYF	TRBV27	TRBJ2-5	many	TRBD1
TGTGCCAGCAGCCCCTCCGGTGCCGCAGTCGACTACACTGAAGCTTTCTTT	CASSPSGAAVDYTEAFF	TRBV7-8	TRBJ1-1	few	-
TGTGCCAGCGCACCCGGGGGCGGGGGCCAAGAGACCCAGTACTTC	CASAPGGGGQETQYF	TRBV12-3/TRBV12-4	TRBJ2-5	-	-
TGCAGTGCTAGAGACCCTGGGACAGTCAACTATGGCTACACCTTC	CSARDPGTVNYGYTF	TRBV20-1	TRBJ1-2	-	TRBD1
TGTGCCAGCAGCCAAGAGGGCCGGGCAGGGGATACGCAGTATTTT	CASSQEGRAGDTQYF	TRBV4-2	TRBJ2-3	-	-
TGTGCCAGCAGGTCACAGGGGGCTGGGGCCAACGTCCTGACTTTC	CASRSQGAGANVLTF	TRBV6-6	TRBJ2-6	-	TRBD1
TGTGCCAGCAGTTACTCGATTGCAGGGGCTCAGCCCCAGCATTTT	CASSYSIAGAQPQHF	TRBV6-5	TRBJ1-5	many	-
TGTGCCAGCAGCTTAGGCTCGGCTAGCACAGATACGCAGTATTTT	CASSLGSASTDTQYF	TRBV7-8	TRBJ2-3	many	-
TGTGCCAGCAGTTACTCGCCAGGGTCAGGAACAGATACGCAGTATTTT	CASSYSPGSGTDTQYF	TRBV6-5	TRBJ2-3	few	-
TGCAGCGGGGGACACAACACCGGGGAGCTGTTTTTT	CSGGHNTGELFF	TRBV29-1	TRBJ2-2	many	-
TGCGCCAGCAGCCCCTGGACAGGCTACGAGCAGTACTTC	CASSPWTGYEQYF	TRBV5-1	TRBJ2-7	many	TRBD1
TGTGCCAGCACGGAGGTTAATGAAAAACTGTTTTTT	CASTEVNEKLFF	TRBV6-1	TRBJ1-4	-	-
TGTGCCTGGAGACCAAAGAAGGTTGGGAATGAGCAGTTCTTC	CAWRPKKVGNEQFF	TRBV30	TRBJ2-1	-	-
TGTGCCAGTAGGAGGACAGGGGACACAGATACGCAGTATTTT	CASRRTGDTDTQYF	TRBV19	TRBJ2-3	many	TRBD1
TGTGCCAGCAGTCCTCAGGGGGGGACTGGAAACACCATATATTTT	CASSPQGGTGNTIYF	TRBV28	TRBJ1-3	-	TRBD1
TGCGCCAGCAGCCAGAGAGGCAACTACGAGCAGTACTTC	CASSQRGNYEQYF	TRBV4-1	TRBJ2-7	-	-
TGTGCCAGCAAGGGACAGGGGGTCGAGCAGTACTTC	CASKGQGVEQYF	TRBV27	TRBJ2-7	few	TRBD1
TGTGCCACCAGCAGAGATTACGGAGGGGGCGAGCAGTACTTC	CATSRDYGGGEQYF	TRBV15	TRBJ2-7	many	-
TGTGCCAGCAGTCCCCGGACGGGGGCCGAGCAGTACTTC	CASSPRTGAEQYF	TRBV12-3/TRBV12-4	TRBJ2-7	-	-
TGTGCCAGCTCACCAACAGGAGATACGCAGTATTTT	CASSPTGDTQYF	TRBV18	TRBJ2-3	few	-
TGCAGTGCTAGAGGGCAAGGGGGGGCTAACACTGAAGCTTTCTTT	CSARGQGGANTEAFF	TRBV20-1	TRBJ1-1	-	-
TGTGCCAGCAGCCCAGGGGTGGGGCTAGCGGGAGTAAGTGAGCAGTTCTTC	CASSPGVGLAGVSEQFF	TRBV7-3	TRBJ2-1	-	TRBD2
TGCAGTGCTAGTTCAACAGCGGCTCAAGAGACCCAGTACTTC	CSASSTAAQETQYF	TRBV20-1	TRBJ2-5	-	-
TGTGCCAGCGGGCTAGCGGGAGGAGGAGAGCAGTACTTC	CASGLAGGGEQYF	TRBV3-1	TRBJ2-7	-	TRBD2
TGCGCCAGCAGCATTAGCTGGACCGGGGAGCTGTTTTTT	CASSISWTGELFF	TRBV5-1	TRBJ2-2	few	-
TGTGCCAGCAGTTACGAAACTCCTCGCGGTGGTCAGCCCCAGCATTTT	CASSYETPRGGQPQHF	TRBV6-2/TRBV6-3	TRBJ1-5	many	-
TGTGCCAGCAGTTACTCAAGGGGGCGAAGCACAGATACGCAGTATTTT	CASSYSRGRSTDTQYF	TRBV6-5	TRBJ2-3	few	TRBD1
TGTGCCAGCTCACCACCCGGGGTCTCTGGGGCCAACGTCCTGACTTTC	CASSPPGVSGANVLTF	TRBV18	TRBJ2-6	-	-
TGTGCCAGCAGCCGCCCACAGGATTCCTACGAGCAGTACTTC	CASSRPQDSYEQYF	TRBV2	TRBJ2-7	-	-
TGTGCCAGCAGCCAAGACGGACACAATCAGCCCCAGCATTTT	CASSQDGHNQPQHF	TRBV7-2	TRBJ1-5	few	-
TGTGCCAGCAGTTTAGAAAGACTAGCGGGAGGAGAGACCCAGTACTTC	CASSLERLAGGETQYF	TRBV28	TRBJ2-5	-	TRBD2
TGCAGCGGGGGGAGCGCCTACAATGAGCAGTTCTTC	CSGGSAYNEQFF	TRBV29-1	TRBJ2-1	few	-
TGTGCCAGCAGCTTGTTAGCCTCCCAGGCCCTGAACACTGAAGCTTTCTTT	CASSLLASQALNTEAFF	TRBV7-2	TRBJ1-1	-	-
TGCAGTGCCCAGAAGGGGCAAGAGACCCAGTACTTC	CSAQKGQETQYF	TRBV20-1	TRBJ2-5	-	-
TGTGCCAGCAGTCTAGGACAGGGTGGGGGCTTGAGGTCCACAGATACGCAGTATTTT	CASSLGQGGGLRSTDTQYF	TRBV6-5	TRBJ2-3	few	TRBD1